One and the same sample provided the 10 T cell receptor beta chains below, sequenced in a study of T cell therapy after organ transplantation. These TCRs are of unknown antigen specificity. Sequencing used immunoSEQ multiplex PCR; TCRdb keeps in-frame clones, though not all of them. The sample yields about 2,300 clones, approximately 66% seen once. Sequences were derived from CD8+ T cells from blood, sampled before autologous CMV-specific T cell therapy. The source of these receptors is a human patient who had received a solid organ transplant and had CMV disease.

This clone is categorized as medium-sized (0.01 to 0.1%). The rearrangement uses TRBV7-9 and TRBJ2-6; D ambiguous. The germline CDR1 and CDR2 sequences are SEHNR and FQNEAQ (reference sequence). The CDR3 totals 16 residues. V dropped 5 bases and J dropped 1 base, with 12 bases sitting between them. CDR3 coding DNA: TGTGCCAGCAGCGTGCCTGACGGATCTGGGGCCAACGTCCTGACTTTC. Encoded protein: CASSVPDGSGANVLTF.

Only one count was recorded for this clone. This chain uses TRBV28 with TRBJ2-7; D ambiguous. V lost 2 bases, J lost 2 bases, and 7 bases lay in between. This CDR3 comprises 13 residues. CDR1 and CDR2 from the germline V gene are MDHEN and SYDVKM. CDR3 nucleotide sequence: TGTGCCAGCAGTTTAAGGATTACCTACGAGCAGTACTTC. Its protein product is CASSLRITYEQYF. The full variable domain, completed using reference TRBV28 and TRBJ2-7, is DVKVTQSSRYLVKRTGEKVFLECVQDMDHENMFWYRQDPGLGLRLIYFSYDVKMKEKGDIPEGYSVSREKKERFSLILESASTNQTSMYLCASSLRITYEQYFGPGTRLTVT.

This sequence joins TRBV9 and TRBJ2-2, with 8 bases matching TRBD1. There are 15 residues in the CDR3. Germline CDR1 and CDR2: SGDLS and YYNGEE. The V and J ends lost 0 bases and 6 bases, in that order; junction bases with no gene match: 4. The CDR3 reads CASSVAGGLSGELFF. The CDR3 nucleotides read TGTGCCAGCAGCGTAGCAGGGGGCCTCTCCGGGGAGCTGTTTTTT.

The CDR3 here is CASSSRDSSTDTQYF. The CDR3 DNA reads TGTGCCAGCAGTTCCCGAGATTCTAGCACAGATACGCAGTATTTT. The J gene is TRBJ2-3, the V gene TRBV28; D uncertain. The CDR3 loop spans 15 amino acids. Germline CDR1 is MDHEN and CDR2 is SYDVKM. Trimming cost V 4 bases and J 0 bases, with 11 bases left between them.

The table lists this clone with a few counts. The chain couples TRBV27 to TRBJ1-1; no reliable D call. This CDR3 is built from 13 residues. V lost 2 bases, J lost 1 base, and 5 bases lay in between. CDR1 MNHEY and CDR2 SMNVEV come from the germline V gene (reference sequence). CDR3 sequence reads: CASSLHWNTEAFF. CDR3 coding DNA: TGTGCCAGCAGTTTACACTGGAACACTGAAGCTTTCTTT.

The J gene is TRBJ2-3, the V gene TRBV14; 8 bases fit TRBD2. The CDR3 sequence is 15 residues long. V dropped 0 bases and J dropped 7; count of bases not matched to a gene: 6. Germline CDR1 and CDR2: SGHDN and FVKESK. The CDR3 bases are TGTGCCAGCAGCCAAGAACAGCGGGAGATATATACGCAGTATTTT. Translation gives CASSQEQREIYTQYF.

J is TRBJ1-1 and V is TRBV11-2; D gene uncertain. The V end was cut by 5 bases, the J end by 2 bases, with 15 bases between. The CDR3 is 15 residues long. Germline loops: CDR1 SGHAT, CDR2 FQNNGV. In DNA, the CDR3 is TGTGCCAGCAGCGTCGACACCCCCCTTAACACTGAAGCTTTCTTT. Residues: CASSVDTPLNTEAFF.

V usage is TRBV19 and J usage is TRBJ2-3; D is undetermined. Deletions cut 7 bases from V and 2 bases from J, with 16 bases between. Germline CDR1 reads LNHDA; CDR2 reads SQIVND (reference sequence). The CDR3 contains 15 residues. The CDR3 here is CASTHRHTVTDTQYF. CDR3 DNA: TGTGCCAGTACCCATAGGCACACTGTCACAGATACGCAGTATTTT.

The CDR3 spells CASRGYPSNQPQHF. As DNA, the CDR3 is TGTGCCAGCAGGGGGTACCCTAGCAATCAGCCCCAGCATTTT. The chain has TRBV2 and TRBJ1-5, with unresolved D. Germline V gene data show CDR1 as SNHLY and CDR2 as FYNNEI. The CDR3 is 14 residues long. V was clipped by 6 bases and J by 0 bases, with 9 bases between them.

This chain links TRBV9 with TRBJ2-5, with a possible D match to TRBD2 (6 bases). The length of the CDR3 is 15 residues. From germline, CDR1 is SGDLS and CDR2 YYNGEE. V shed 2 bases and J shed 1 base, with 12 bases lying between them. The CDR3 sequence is CASSVRSGRQETQYF. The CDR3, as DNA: TGTGCCAGCAGCGTGCGGAGCGGGCGCCAAGAGACCCAGTACTTC.